Each of the 18 T cell receptor beta chains below was sequenced from the same sample in a study of OX40 agonist ivuxolimab in advanced cancers. Data came from immunoSEQ multiplex PCR; TCRdb stores just in-frame clones and leaves some out. The table includes 32,000 or so clones, roughly 81% detected once. The specimen was CD4+ or CD8+ T cells sorted from blood, collected in a trial of the OX40 agonist ivuxolimab. These receptors were collected from an adult with an advanced solid tumor such as melanoma, head and neck, liver or kidney cancer.

This clone was picked up one time. The chain links TRBV9 to TRBJ2-6; D is possibly TRBD1 (5 bases). V lost 4 bases and J 4 bases, leaving 15 bases between the germline ends. The CDR3 has 16 residues. The germline gives CDR1 SGDLS, CDR2 YYNGEE. The CDR3 here is CASSPGHAGGANVLTF. Here the CDR3 DNA reads TGTGCCAGCAGCCCCGGACATGCCGGGGGGGCCAACGTCCTGACTTTC.

This chain links TRBV7-6 with TRBJ1-1; D may be TRBD1 (6 bases). V lost 1 base to trimming and J lost 5 bases, with 17 bases between them. Germline CDR1 is SGHVS and CDR2 is FNYEAQ. The CDR3 runs 16 residues. The CDR3: CASSLVVAGVRTEAFF. The DNA for the CDR3 is TGTGCCAGCAGCTTAGTAGTGGCAGGGGTGCGGACTGAAGCTTTCTTT.

The V call is TRBV5-4, the J call TRBJ2-7, with 8 nucleotides matching TRBD2. The CDR3 covers 15 residues. Germline CDR1 is SGHNT and CDR2 is YYREEE (reference sequence). V dropped 2 bases and J dropped 2; count of bases not matched to a gene: 6. CDR3 bases: TGTGCCAGCAGCTTCCAGGGACTAGGTACCTACGAGCAGTACTTC. It specifies CASSFQGLGTYEQYF.

V is TRBV28 and J is TRBJ1-5; D is possibly TRBD1 (5 bases). The CDR3 is made up of 14 amino acids. Trimming stripped 6 bases from V and 1 base from J, with 10 bases between. Germline lookup yields CDR1 MDHEN and CDR2 SYDVKM. CDR3 loop: CASSWGKSNQPQHF. CDR3 bases: TGTGCCAGCAGCTGGGGCAAGAGCAATCAGCCCCAGCATTTT.

The chain recombines TRBV28 with TRBJ1-1; the D is unclear. Trimming left V 1 base short and J 1 base short, with 16 bases between. Germline CDR1 and CDR2: MDHEN and SYDVKM. The CDR3 length is 17 residues. Here the CDR3 reads CASSLYSFRNRNTEAFF. CDR3 in DNA: TGTGCCAGCAGTTTATACTCCTTCCGGAACCGGAACACTGAAGCTTTCTTT.

The chain employs TRBV19 and TRBJ1-2; the D gene is possibly TRBD1 (6 bases). The length of the CDR3 is 14 residues. V was trimmed by 6 bases and J by 4 bases, leaving 15 bases between them. The germline V gene has CDR1 LNHDA and CDR2 SQIVND (reference sequence). In DNA form, the CDR3 reads TGTGCCAGTAGCCCCCCCGGGGGCATCTATGGCTACACCTTC. It is translated as CASSPPGGIYGYTF.

This chain uses TRBV28 with TRBJ2-7, with TRBD2 identical over 12 bases. Germline assignment: CDR1 MDHEN and CDR2 SYDVKM. This CDR3 has 16 amino acids. J lost 7 bases, V lost 3 bases, and 10 bases had no gene match. DNA of the CDR3: TGTGCCAGCAGTTTGACTAGCGGGGGCCCTCGAGGGGAGCAGTACTTC. The encoded protein is CASSLTSGGPRGEQYF.

The V and J genes are TRBV18 and TRBJ2-1, with D unresolved. The CDR3 consists of 16 residues. V lost 5 bases to trimming and J lost 0 bases, with 14 bases between them. Germline V gene lookup returns CDR1 KGHSH and CDR2 LQKENI. The CDR3 nucleotides are TGTGCCAGCTCATCGGACCGGCCCAGCTCCTACAATGAGCAGTTCTTC. Translating gives CASSSDRPSSYNEQFF.

This rearrangement joins TRBV2 to TRBJ2-1; 8 nucleotides align to TRBD2. The CDR3 spans 15 residues. V lost 5 bases, J lost 0 bases, and 3 bases stayed unmatched. Germline-derived CDR1 and CDR2 are SNHLY and FYNNEI. The CDR3 spells CASSLAGSSYNEQFF. As DNA, the CDR3 is TGTGCCAGCAGTTTAGCGGGAAGCTCCTACAATGAGCAGTTCTTC. The entire variable domain, with the rest obtained from reference TRBV2 and TRBJ2-1, is as follows: EPEVTQTPSHQVTQMGQEVILRCVPISNHLYFYWYRQILGQKVEFLVSFYNNEISEKSEIFDDQFSVERPDGSNFTLKIRSTKLEDSAMYFCASSLAGSSYNEQFFGPGTRLTVL.

The genes are TRBV6-6 and TRBJ1-1; possible D gene TRBD1, 5 bases. The CDR3 is 15 amino acids. V gave up 8 bases and J gave up 5 bases, with 21 bases separating them. Germline V gene sequence: CDR1 MNHNY, CDR2 SVGAGI (reference sequence). CDR3 DNA: TGTGCCAGCGGAGTTCGGCAGGGCCTGTGGACTGAAGCTTTCTTT. Its protein product is CASGVRQGLWTEAFF.

V usage is TRBV28 and J usage is TRBJ2-1; possible D gene TRBD2, 7 bases. The germline gives CDR1 MDHEN, CDR2 SYDVKM. This CDR3 comprises 20 residues. Trimming removed 3 bases from V and 5 bases from J, with 29 bases in between. The CDR3 loop reads CASSFFSVPRKRDNHNEQFF. CDR3 nucleotides: TGTGCCAGCAGTTTCTTTTCTGTGCCCCGAAAGCGGGACAATCACAATGAGCAGTTCTTC. Full variable domain (remainder filled in from reference TRBV28 and TRBJ2-1): DVKVTQSSRYLVKRTGEKVFLECVQDMDHENMFWYRQDPGLGLRLIYFSYDVKMKEKGDIPEGYSVSREKKERFSLILESASTNQTSMYLCASSFFSVPRKRDNHNEQFFGPGTRLTVL.

In the case of this clone: The same CDR3 can be traced to other DNA sequences in this sample. CDR3 sequence reads: CASSLTDTQYF. The CDR3 DNA reads TGTGCCAGCAGTCTCACAGATACGCAGTATTTT. The V call is TRBV7-2, the J call TRBJ2-3; D ambiguous. V was pared by 6 bases and J by 2 bases, with 3 bases between. The CDR3 spans 11 residues. Germline CDR1 reads SGHTA; CDR2 reads FQGNSA.

This chain connects TRBV27 to TRBJ1-3; a weak D match, TRBD1 (6 bases). The CDR3 runs to 17 residues. V lost 6 bases and J 0 bases, leaving 18 bases between the germline ends. The germline V gene has CDR1 MNHEY and CDR2 SMNVEV (reference sequence). CDR3 sequence reads: CASSPSRGRYSGNTIYF. In DNA form, the CDR3 reads TGTGCCAGCAGCCCCTCCAGGGGACGGTACTCTGGAAACACCATATATTTT.

The V gene is TRBV9, the J gene TRBJ1-1; maybe TRBD1 (5 bases). The CDR3 is 14 residues long. Germline V gives CDR1 SGDLS, CDR2 YYNGEE. The V end lost 4 bases, the J end lost 1 base, and 11 bases lay between the germline ends. CDR3 in DNA: TGTGCCAGCAGCCAAGCGGGGGAGAACACTGAAGCTTTCTTT. Its protein is CASSQAGENTEAFF.

This clone occurred once. The chain links TRBV28 to TRBJ2-7; the match to TRBD2 covers 8 bases. The ends lost 5 bases at V and 2 bases at J; junction bases unmatched: 8. Per the germline V gene, CDR1 is MDHEN and CDR2 is SYDVKM. This CDR3 is built from 15 residues. The CDR3 here is CASSPTDGRAYEQYF. CDR3 in DNA: TGTGCCAGCAGTCCAACCGACGGGAGGGCCTACGAGCAGTACTTC.

The chain is built from TRBV30 and TRBJ2-7; D may be TRBD2 (6 bases). V dropped 1 base and J dropped 5 bases, with 9 bases sitting between them. The CDR3 spans 12 residues. In germline, CDR1 is GTSNPN, CDR2 SVGIG (reference sequence). The CDR3 coding sequence is TGTGCCTGGAGTGAGTCTAGCGACGAGCAGTACTTC. Its translation is CAWSESSDEQYF.

There are a few counts of this clone. The chain has TRBV28 and TRBJ2-6; D remains ambiguous. The ends were cut back, 6 bases at V and 0 bases at J, with 21 bases in the middle. The germline CDR1 and CDR2 sequences are MDHEN and SYDVKM. The CDR3 length is 19 residues. Here the CDR3 reads CASSPLFLDRPSGANVLTF. CDR3 sequence (DNA): TGTGCCAGCAGCCCCCTATTTTTAGACCGACCCTCTGGGGCCAACGTCCTGACTTTC. The complete variable domain, with remaining parts taken from reference TRBV28 and TRBJ2-6, reads DVKVTQSSRYLVKRTGEKVFLECVQDMDHENMFWYRQDPGLGLRLIYFSYDVKMKEKGDIPEGYSVSREKKERFSLILESASTNQTSMYLCASSPLFLDRPSGANVLTFGAGSRLTVL.

The chain is built from TRBV7-2 and TRBJ1-2, with D uncertain. The CDR3 is 14 residues long. Germline CDR1 SGHTA, CDR2 FQGNSA. Trimming removed 2 bases at V and 0 bases at J, with 7 bases between. The CDR3 region has the DNA TGTGCCAGCAGCTTAAACCAGGCTAACTATGGCTACACCTTC. It is translated as CASSLNQANYGYTF.